This T cell receptor (beta chain) was obtained from a study of T cells after yellow fever vaccination. Overall study findings and caveats: Abundant clonotypes from the bulk population could contaminate FACS-sorted repertoires. Just a small share of clonotypes turned up in the CD4 compartment as well as the CD8 compartment. Weaker overall was a secondary response that nonetheless peaked faster, on day 5 versus 15.

V was cut by 7 bases and J by 3 bases, with 23 bases left in between. The CDR3 extends over 17 amino acids. The germline V gene encodes CDR1 MNHNS and CDR2 SASEGT. About this clonotype: Its antigen remains unknown.

Template switching with 5'RACE generated the TCR cDNA and added a universal primer site and UMIs. TCRdb ran MiXCR on the 5' RACE reads and lists one entry per CDR3 protein. In the table there are 400,000 to 450,000 distinct CDR3 sequences, under 20% of which are singletons. The sequence came from a man aged 18 to 29 who received the YFV17D yellow fever vaccine. V usage is TRBV6-1 and J usage is TRBJ2-3; D may match TRBD1 or TRBD2 (5 bases each). The starting material was PBMCs, obtained before the yellow fever booster vaccination. Here the CDR3 DNA reads TGTGCCAGCAACTCGGGACCCTACGAGTTGGGAACAGATACGCAGTATTTT. Translation gives CASNSGPYELGTDTQYF.